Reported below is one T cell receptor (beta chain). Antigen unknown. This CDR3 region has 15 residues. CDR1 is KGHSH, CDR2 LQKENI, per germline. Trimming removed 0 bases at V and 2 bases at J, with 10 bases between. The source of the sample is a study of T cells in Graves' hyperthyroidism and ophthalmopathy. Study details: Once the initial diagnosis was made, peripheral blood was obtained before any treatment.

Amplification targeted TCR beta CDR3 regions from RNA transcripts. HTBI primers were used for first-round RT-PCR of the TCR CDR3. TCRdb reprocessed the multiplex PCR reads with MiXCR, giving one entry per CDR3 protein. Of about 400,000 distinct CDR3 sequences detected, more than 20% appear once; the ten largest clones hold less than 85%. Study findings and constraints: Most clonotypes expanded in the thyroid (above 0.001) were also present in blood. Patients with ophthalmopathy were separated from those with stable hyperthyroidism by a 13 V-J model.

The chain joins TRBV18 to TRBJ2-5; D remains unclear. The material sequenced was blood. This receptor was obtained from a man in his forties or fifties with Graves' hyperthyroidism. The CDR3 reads CASSPPRNGQETQYF. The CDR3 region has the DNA TGTGCCAGCTCACCACCGAGAAACGGTCAAGAGACCCAGTACTTC.